This TCR beta chain was recorded in a study of blood T cells in healthy people across ages. Comment on this clonotype: Antigen specificity is unknown.

Study-wide results and limits: Age showed a roughly linear inverse relationship with TCR beta diversity per million T cells.

The second PCR ran about 6 to 12 cycles with a sample-barcoded 5' primer and J-beta primers. TCRdb ran MiXCR on the 5' RACE reads and lists one entry per CDR3 protein. The sample holds approximately 850,000 distinct CDR3 sequences, roughly 60% seen once. The CDR3 loop spans 16 amino acids. Germline loops: CDR1 DFQATT, CDR2 SNEGSKA (reference sequence). V gave up 7 bases and J gave up 0 bases; unmatched junction bases: 12. The genes are TRBV20-1 and TRBJ2-7; 10 nucleotides line up with TRBD2. Sequenced: blood. The origin of this receptor is a man aged 30 to 45 in good health. The CDR3: CSVLRTSGASSYEQYF. The CDR3 DNA reads TGCAGTGTGCTTAGGACTAGCGGTGCTAGCTCCTACGAGCAGTACTTC.